Below are 8 T cell receptor beta chains sequenced from a single sample in a study of blood T cell repertoires in COVID-19. Profiling relied on immunoSEQ multiplex PCR, and the TCRdb table lists in-frame clones only, not all of them. The repertoire has roughly 150,000 clones, 84% of them found once; the top ten carry about 7.8%. Sequencing was done on a sample of peripheral blood. These receptors were obtained from a woman aged 45-59 years in a cohort sampled during active or convalescent COVID-19.

CDR3 in DNA: TGCGCCAGCAGCCAAGGGACAGGGAGAGACACCATATATTTT. This gives the protein CASSQGTGRDTIYF. The chain joins TRBV4-3 to TRBJ1-3, with 8 nucleotides matching TRBD1. This CDR3 contains 14 residues. V shed 1 base and J 8 bases; nucleotides not matched to a gene: 4. In germline, CDR1 is LGHNA, CDR2 YSLEER.

The chain combines TRBV6-5 with TRBJ2-5; D is uncertain. The CDR3 loop spans 13 amino acids. The germline V gene has CDR1 MNHEY and CDR2 SVGAGI. Trimming cost V 4 bases and J 5 bases, with 11 bases left between them. CDR3: CASSFTREETQYF. DNA for the CDR3: TGTGCCAGCAGTTTCACGAGAGAGGAGACCCAGTACTTC.

This rearrangement joins TRBV3-1 (or the pseudogene TRBV3-2) to TRBJ2-1; D gene unclear. The CDR3 spans 12 residues. In germline, CDR1 is LGHDT, CDR2 YNNKEL (reference sequence). V gave up 1 base and J gave up 7 bases, with 5 bases separating them. The CDR3 nucleotides read TGTGCCAGCAGCCAAGCCCGGAATGAGCAGTTCTTC. It specifies CASSQARNEQFF.

This sequence joins TRBV12-5 and TRBJ1-6, with D hard to call. V gave up 0 bases and J gave up 9 bases, with 9 bases separating them. The germline gives CDR1 LGHNT, CDR2 FRNRAP. CDR3 length: 14 residues. CDR3 sequence: CASGLVGRGSPLHF. The CDR3 DNA follows: TGTGCTAGTGGTTTGGTGGGTCGGGGTTCACCCCTCCACTTT.

This clone was counted at least ten times. This chain connects TRBV7-2 to TRBJ2-1; TRBD2 matches at 8 bases. Looked up from germline, CDR1 is SGHTA and CDR2 is FQGNSA. There are 12 residues in the CDR3. V gave up 4 bases and J gave up 16 bases; unmatched junction bases: 9. CDR3 bases: TGTGCCAGCAGCTCAAGCGGGGGCCGAACCTTCTTC. Translation: CASSSSGGRTFF.

The chain uses TRBV2 and TRBJ1-5; a weak D match, TRBD1 (6 bases). The CDR3 runs 15 residues. The V gene's germline CDR1 is SNHLY and CDR2 FYNNEI. The germline V and J ends were trimmed by 4 bases and 3 bases, with 13 bases remaining between them. CDR3: CASSVDSATNQPQHF. The CDR3 bases are TGTGCCAGCAGTGTGGACAGCGCGACCAATCAGCCCCAGCATTTT.

The V call is TRBV19, the J call TRBJ2-1, with a tentative D call TRBD2 (5 bases). V was cut by 5 bases and J by 4 bases, with 15 bases left in between. The CDR3 covers 15 residues. Germline V lookup: CDR1 LNHDA, CDR2 SQIVND (reference sequence). Here the CDR3 DNA reads TGTGCCAGTAGTCCGGTCAGTCGGGGATACAATGAGCAGTTCTTC. Protein product: CASSPVSRGYNEQFF.

The V call is TRBV11-3, the J call TRBJ2-7; no firm D call. V was cut by 10 bases and J by 4 bases, with 14 bases left in between. This CDR3 has 12 amino acids. Germline CDR1 reads SGHNT; CDR2 reads YENEEA. As DNA, the CDR3 is TGTGCCACGATCGACGAGGTGTACGAGCAGTACTTC. Amino acid sequence: CATIDEVYEQYF.